These 27 T cell receptor beta chains were sequenced from one sample in a study of blood T cells in healthy people across ages. Sample-barcoded 5' priming and a J-beta primer mix drove a second PCR of roughly 6 to 12 cycles. MiXCR, applied by TCRdb to the 5' RACE reads, yields one record per CDR3 protein. Of hundreds of thousands of distinct CDR3 sequences in the sample, approximately 44% are singletons; the top ten hold under 20%. What was sequenced was blood. The origin of the receptors is a man in his 60s in good health.

This clonotype was seen more than once but under ten times. This rearrangement joins TRBV6-6 to TRBJ1-4; TRBD1 agrees at 7 bases. V shed 5 bases and J 1 base; nucleotides not matched to a gene: 7. Germline loops: CDR1 MNHNY, CDR2 SVGAGI (reference sequence). The CDR3 extends over 16 amino acids. DNA for the CDR3: TGTGCCAGCAGTCCGTGGACAGGCAAAACTAATGAAAAACTGTTTTTT. Translation: CASSPWTGKTNEKLFF.

J is TRBJ1-4 and V is TRBV9, with 7 bases matching TRBD1. Germline assignment: CDR1 SGDLS and CDR2 YYNGEE. There are 16 residues in the CDR3. V lost 2 bases to trimming and J lost 6 bases; unmatched junction nucleotides: 10. The CDR3 DNA follows: TGTGCCAGCAGCGTGGGACTGGGACAGCTCTATGAAAAACTGTTTTTT. Protein product: CASSVGLGQLYEKLFF. The entire variable domain, with the rest obtained from reference TRBV9 and TRBJ1-4, is as follows: DSGVTQTPKHLITATGQRVTLRCSPRSGDLSVYWYQQSLDQGLQFLIQYYNGEERAKGNILERFSAQQFPDLHSELNLSSLELGDSALYFCASSVGLGQLYEKLFFGSGTQLSVL.

This sequence joins TRBV2 and TRBJ1-1; no clear D. Germline V gene sequence: CDR1 SNHLY, CDR2 FYNNEI. CDR3 length equals 12 residues. V lost 1 base to trimming and J lost 5 bases, with 5 bases between them. The CDR3 sequence is CASSEGPTEAFF. CDR3 DNA sequence: TGTGCCAGCAGTGAAGGGCCTACTGAAGCTTTCTTT. The complete variable domain, with remaining parts taken from reference TRBV2 and TRBJ1-1, reads EPEVTQTPSHQVTQMGQEVILRCVPISNHLYFYWYRQILGQKVEFLVSFYNNEISEKSEIFDDQFSVERPDGSNFTLKIRSTKLEDSAMYFCASSEGPTEAFFGQGTRLTVV.

At least ten counts were recorded for this clonotype. The chain uses TRBV20-1 and TRBJ1-1; a weak D match, TRBD1 (5 bases). The CDR3 loop spans 10 amino acids. Trimming shortened V by 0 bases and J by 10 bases, and 6 bases separated the two germline ends. CDR1 DFQATT and CDR2 SNEGSKA come from the germline V gene (reference sequence). The DNA of the CDR3 is TGCAGTGCTAGAGAGGGGCGAGCTTTCTTT. Its translation: CSAREGRAFF.

This clonotype has a count of ten or more. The chain links TRBV7-2 to TRBJ1-6; D perhaps matches TRBD1 (6 bases). Germline V gene lookup returns CDR1 SGHTA and CDR2 FQGNSA. The V end lost 2 bases, the J end lost 10 bases, and 18 bases lay between the germline ends. The CDR3 covers 16 residues. CDR3 DNA sequence: TGTGCCAGCAGCTTAATCGGCGCAGGGGTAAGCTCACCCCTCCACTTT. Protein: CASSLIGAGVSSPLHF.

This clonotype was found a few times. V and J are TRBV28 and TRBJ2-7; 12 nucleotides agree with TRBD1. The DNA end is more similar to TRBJ2-5, so the J call may be wrong. The germline CDR1 and CDR2 sequences are MDHEN and SYDVKM. The CDR3 is 18 amino acids. The CDR3 DNA follows: TGTGCCAGCAGTCCCCTAAGGAGGGACAGGGGGCTTCGAGAGACCCAGTACTTC. Amino acids: CASSPLRRDRGLRETQYF.

This clonotype was seen a few times. It may be a read error: a sequence one base away is much more abundant. The chain employs TRBV29-1 and TRBJ2-3; D not certain. Germline CDR1 is SQVTM and CDR2 is ANQGSEA. The CDR3 is 11 residues long. The V gene lost 7 bases and the J gene lost 6 bases, with 11 bases spanning the gap. CDR3 residues: CSGDTTDTQYF. As DNA, the CDR3 is TGCAGCGGTGATACGACGGATACGCAGTATTTT.

The table lists this clonotype with a few counts. This sequence joins TRBV7-2 and TRBJ2-3; weak D call: TRBD2 (6 bases). CDR1 SGHTA and CDR2 FQGNSA come from the germline V gene. This CDR3 comprises 13 residues. V was trimmed by 5 bases and J by 4 bases, leaving 10 bases between them. The CDR3 nucleotides read TGTGCCAGCAGCCCCGTAGCGGCAGATACGCAGTATTTT. This translates into CASSPVAADTQYF.

The chain uses TRBV5-1 and TRBJ2-3, with D possibly called TRBD1 or TRBD2 (5 bases each). The CDR3 totals 14 residues. The germline V gene has CDR1 SGHRS and CDR2 YFSETQ. V was cut by 6 bases and J by 0 bases, with 11 bases left in between. DNA for the CDR3: TGCGCCAGCACAAACGGGGCTAGCACAGATACGCAGTATTTT. Its protein product is CASTNGASTDTQYF.

This clonotype has a count of ten or more. This chain uses TRBV29-1 with TRBJ2-7; 8 bases map to TRBD1. CDR1 and CDR2 from the germline V gene are SQVTM and ANQGSEA. The CDR3 covers 13 residues. V trimming: 7 bases; J trimming: 2 bases; junction bases outside the gene matches: 7. CDR3 residues: CSGKDRATYEQYF. The CDR3, as DNA: TGCAGCGGGAAGGACAGGGCCACCTACGAGCAGTACTTC.

The chain combines TRBV12-3 or TRBV12-4 with TRBJ2-2, with D possibly TRBD1 on 5 matching bases. CDR3 size: 14 residues. The V and J ends lost 1 base and 9 bases respectively, with 12 bases between them. The CDR3 spells CASSLVGVGRELFF. The CDR3 DNA sequence: TGTGCCAGCAGTTTAGTAGGGGTAGGCCGGGAGCTGTTTTTT.

The table lists this clonotype with a count of one. V gene TRBV7-9 combines with J gene TRBJ2-1, with 8 bases aligning to TRBD1. Looked up from germline, CDR1 is SEHNR and CDR2 is FQNEAQ (reference sequence). The V and J ends lost 5 bases and 7 bases, in that order; junction bases with no gene match: 7. The CDR3 consists of 14 residues. The CDR3 loop reads CASSLGQGENEQFF. In nucleotides, the CDR3 is TGTGCCAGCAGCCTCGGACAGGGAGAAAATGAGCAGTTCTTC.

The rearrangement uses TRBV7-2 and TRBJ2-1; tentative D call: TRBD1 (6 bases). Germline CDR1 reads SGHTA; CDR2 reads FQGNSA. The V and J ends lost 5 bases and 6 bases respectively, with 14 bases between them. The length of the CDR3 is 14 residues. The CDR3 is CASSLTRGFNEQFF. For the CDR3, the DNA is TGTGCCAGCAGCCTAACTAGGGGGTTCAATGAGCAGTTCTTC.

This clonotype was seen once. This chain connects TRBV11-2 to TRBJ2-5; 10 bases agree with TRBD2. V gave up 5 bases and J gave up 7 bases; unmatched junction bases: 7. The CDR3 consists of 14 residues. Germline V gene data show CDR1 as SGHAT and CDR2 as FQNNGV. The CDR3: CASSLGLAAGTQYF. The CDR3, as DNA: TGTGCCAGCAGCCTCGGACTAGCGGCGGGGACCCAGTACTTC.

This clonotype was counted ten times or more. The CDR3 DNA reads TGTGCCAGCAGCCTAAGCCCGGCGTACATTCAGTACTTC. This translates into CASSLSPAYIQYF. The chain uses TRBV3-1 and TRBJ2-4; D not resolved. The germline V gene encodes CDR1 LGHDT and CDR2 YNNKEL (reference sequence). The CDR3 is 13 residues long. Trimming left V 4 bases short and J 8 bases short, with 12 bases between.

This clonotype was counted a few times. The V call is TRBV29-1, the J call TRBJ1-2; D ambiguous. V lost 6 bases and J 8 bases, leaving 16 bases between the germline ends. The CDR3 sequence is 12 residues long. CDR1 is SQVTM, CDR2 ANQGSEA, per germline. The CDR3 nucleotides read TGCAGCGTGGAGGACTTAAGATCCGGCTACACCTTC. It translates to CSVEDLRSGYTF.

A few counts support this clonotype. The chain recombines TRBV27 with TRBJ2-1; D uncertain. The CDR3 is made up of 13 amino acids. From germline, CDR1 is MNHEY and CDR2 SMNVEV (reference sequence). V lost 3 bases and J 6 bases, leaving 9 bases between the germline ends. The chain's CDR3 is CASSLAPGNEQFF. The DNA for the CDR3 is TGTGCCAGCAGTTTGGCGCCGGGCAATGAGCAGTTCTTC.

This rearrangement joins TRBV4-1 to TRBJ2-5, with 8 bases that match TRBD1. Germline trimming cut 3 bases from V and 11 bases from J; bases unmatched to any gene: 17. CDR1 MGHRA and CDR2 YSYEKL come from the germline V gene. The CDR3 runs to 16 residues. The CDR3 reads CASSHVTGESSGEQYF. Here the CDR3 DNA reads TGCGCCAGCAGCCACGTGACAGGGGAGTCGTCGGGAGAGCAGTACTTC.

The chain joins TRBV4-3 to TRBJ2-3; TRBD1 is a possible D gene (6 bases). The CDR3 is made up of 16 amino acids. Germline-derived CDR1 and CDR2 are LGHNA and YSLEER. Trimming shortened V by 5 bases and J by 5 bases, and 20 bases separated the two germline ends. As DNA, the CDR3 is TGCGCCAGCAGCGGATACAGGGAGCCCCCGGAAGATACGCAGTATTTT. Translating it yields CASSGYREPPEDTQYF.

The sample holds many counts of this clonotype. The genes are TRBV4-1 and TRBJ2-7, with 7 bases matching TRBD2. The trim removed 3 bases at V and 2 bases at J, leaving 10 bases unmatched. Germline CDR1 MGHRA, CDR2 YSYEKL. The CDR3 is made up of 16 amino acids. As DNA, the CDR3 is TGCGCCAGCAGCCAGACTGGCGGGGAGGGTACCTACGAGCAGTACTTC. This gives the protein CASSQTGGEGTYEQYF.

V and J are TRBV20-1 and TRBJ2-3; 9 bases align to TRBD2. Germline V gene data show CDR1 as DFQATT and CDR2 as SNEGSKA (reference sequence). V lost 1 base and J lost 3; bases outside the gene matches: 5. This CDR3 is built from 15 residues. The CDR3 loop reads CSARGSSGTTDTQYF. The CDR3 DNA reads TGCAGTGCTAGAGGCTCTAGCGGGACGACAGATACGCAGTATTTT.

Points on this clonotype: A much larger clone differs by one base, so this may be a read error. CDR3 protein: CANSLGDRAYEQYF. CDR3 nucleotide sequence: TGTGCCAACAGCTTAGGAGACAGGGCGTACGAGCAGTACTTC. The chain joins TRBV7-2 to TRBJ2-7; 7 bases align to TRBD1. The CDR3 spans 14 residues. CDR1 and CDR2 (germline): SGHTA, FQGNSA.

This chain uses TRBV2 with TRBJ2-1; the D gene could be TRBD1 or TRBD2 (5 bases each). The J call may be mistaken, given a closer DNA end match to TRBJ2-7. Germline V gene lookup returns CDR1 SNHLY and CDR2 FYNNEI. CDR3 length equals 14 residues. CDR3 DNA: TGTGCCAGCAAGGCGGTGGGGACCTACAATGAGCAGTACTTC. This encodes CASKAVGTYNEQYF.

V is TRBV7-2 and J is TRBJ2-2; D unclear. The germline V gene has CDR1 SGHTA and CDR2 FQGNSA. There are 14 residues in the CDR3. Trimming removed 4 bases from V and 3 bases from J, with 9 bases in between. The DNA for the CDR3 is TGTGCCAGCAGCTCGCTCAGCTACACCGGGGAGCTGTTTTTT. As protein: CASSSLSYTGELFF.

The chain combines TRBV20-1 with TRBJ2-7; 8 bases map to TRBD2. V shed 2 bases, J shed 7 bases, and the junction held 7 bases outside the gene matches. The CDR3 runs 13 residues. Germline assignment: CDR1 DFQATT and CDR2 SNEGSKA (reference sequence). The CDR3 DNA sequence: TGCAGTGCTAGACCACGGGGGGGCTATGAGCAGTACTTC. This sequence encodes CSARPRGGYEQYF.

This clonotype has ten or more counts. Here the CDR3 DNA reads TGCGCCAGCAGCTTGGTTCCAGGGCCCTACGAGCAGTACTTC. As protein: CASSLVPGPYEQYF. The V and J genes are TRBV5-1 and TRBJ2-7; weak D call: TRBD1 (5 bases). Germline-derived CDR1 and CDR2 are SGHRS and YFSETQ. V was trimmed by 0 bases and J by 2 bases, leaving 9 bases between them. The CDR3 has 14 amino acids.

The CDR3 DNA reads as TGCGCCAGCAGCTCGGAAGTCCCTGGCTATGAAAAACTGTTTTTT. It yields the protein CASSSEVPGYEKLFF. The chain combines TRBV5-1 with TRBJ1-4; the D is unclear. The CDR3 is 15 residues long. V lost 3 bases and J 6 bases, leaving 15 bases between the germline ends. Germline V gene sequence: CDR1 SGHRS, CDR2 YFSETQ.